This T cell receptor beta chain comes out of a study of T-cell reconstitution after alpha-beta-depleted transplantation in children. As concerns this clonotype: Its specificity is unknown.

General study results and limits: The authors attributed T-cell counts and diversity one year after transplant mostly to newly produced T cells. Some patients owed their high day-60 TCRbeta diversity to surviving recipient T cells and thymic progenitors. Roughly two months post-transplant, alpha-beta T cells reportedly originated from several hundred graft clones that had expanded.

It was with unique molecular identifiers that the TCRbeta library was prepared. TCRdb analysed the PCR reads with MiXCR anew, one entry per CDR3 protein. The sample contains 200,000 to 300,000 distinct CDR3 sequences, about 25% of which appear only once. The germline V gene encodes CDR1 SGHTA and CDR2 FQGNSA. The V gene lost 1 base and the J gene lost 2 bases, with 16 bases spanning the gap. The CDR3 has 17 residues. Sequences were derived from PBMCs, sampled before TCRalphabeta/CD19-depleted stem cell transplant. This receptor was identified in a girl aged 2 to 9 with Fanconi anemia, due to receive a stem cell transplant. This rearrangement joins TRBV7-2 to TRBJ2-3; D is perhaps TRBD2 (5 bases). The CDR3 sequence: CASSLGFVRETTDTQYF. DNA for the CDR3: TGTGCCAGCAGCTTAGGTTTTGTGAGGGAAACCACAGATACGCAGTATTTT.